This T cell receptor beta chain was identified in a study of cytomegalovirus exposure and HLA in healthy donors. For the study at large: Unique TCR beta sequences numbering 95 million to 130 million came from about 180 million T cells in an earlier analysis. Among 350 to 500 genotyped donors, roughly 80% fell in the Caucasian-associated ancestry cluster.

Points on this clone: What it recognizes is unknown.

It was with 60 Vbeta and 13 Jbeta primers that the PCR ran. TCRdb's copy holds only in-frame clones and misses some; the assay was immunoSEQ multiplex PCR. This table has approximately 160,000 clones, more than 65% appearing once. Overall study findings and caveats: Some highly shared sequence variants likely arose as a pipeline artifact. Many donors shared some public TCRs, even though most TCR sequences were rare.

V was shortened by 4 bases and J by 2 bases, with 15 bases between the two germline ends. Germline loops: CDR1 MDHEN, CDR2 SYDVKM. The CDR3 spans 15 residues. The sequencing sample was made of PBMCs. The chain carries TRBV28 and TRBJ2-7, with D tentatively TRBD1 (5 bases). This receptor was obtained from a man between 45 and 60 years old in good health and CMV-seropositive. The CDR3 region is CASSSSGSGTYEQYF. The CDR3 nucleotides are TGTGCCAGCAGTTCCTCAGGGTCAGGGACCTACGAGCAGTACTTC.